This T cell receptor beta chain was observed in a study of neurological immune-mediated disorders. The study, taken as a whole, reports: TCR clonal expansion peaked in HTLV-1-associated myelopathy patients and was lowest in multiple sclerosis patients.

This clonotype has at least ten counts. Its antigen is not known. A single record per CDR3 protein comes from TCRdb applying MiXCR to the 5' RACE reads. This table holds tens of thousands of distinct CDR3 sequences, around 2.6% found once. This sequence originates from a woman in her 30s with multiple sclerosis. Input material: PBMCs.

The CDR3 spells CASSQGGNNEQFF. The CDR3 DNA follows: TGCGCCAGCAGCCAAGGCGGGAACAATGAGCAGTTCTTC. The rearrangement uses TRBV4-3 and TRBJ2-1, with D possibly being TRBD2 (6 bases). V was clipped by 1 base and J by 5 bases, with 6 bases between them. The CDR3 has 13 residues. CDR1 is LGHNA, CDR2 YSLEER, per germline.